This TCR beta chain was retrieved from a study of post-analysis software for immune sequencing data (dated by TCRdb to 2013 to 2016). Notes on the research overall: Relapsing-remitting, secondary progressive and progressive-relapsing multiple sclerosis were recorded as disease courses, and subtype annotation was lacking for some patients. A subset of samples was prepared in parallel using single-end sample barcoding, then pooled and co-amplified after Illumina adapter ligation. Patient repertoires were compared against over ten previously published healthy control repertoires from donors aged roughly 6 to 26 years.

To demonstrate the VDJtools post-analysis software, the study profiled TCR beta repertoires from the peripheral blood of about a dozen young patients with multiple sclerosis. The multiple sclerosis patients were children and adolescents between roughly 6 and 16 years of age. Preparation of the library involved PCR. TCRdb records Illumina HiSeq 2500 as the sequencer. To reduce PCR and sequencing biases, unique molecular identifiers were incorporated into the TCR beta cDNA libraries. Every 1 to 10 million input T cells yielded about 500,000 cDNA molecules, meaning each molecule approximated one T cell. The patient libraries were prepared and sequenced using the same protocol as the earlier healthy control dataset. Within a given batch, samples were prepared together, multiplexed and sequenced on the same HiSeq lane. In the authors' own workflow: Raw barcoded reads were processed with MIGEC, discarding single-read molecular identifier groups before consensus assembly and CDR3 extraction. Clonotype tables were post-analysed with VDJtools, and diversity was normalized by down-sampling all datasets to the smallest sample size. Repertoire overlap clustering matched CDR3 amino acid but not nucleotide sequences to correct batch-related cross-sample contamination. TCRdb reran the public reads through fastp at Q25 and MiXCR, keeping productive beta chains. All rows with the same CDR3 protein become a single entry with the most common DNA and genes. The V and J calls reflect TCRdb's pipeline rather than the authors' work. The sample table holds approximately 730,000 distinct CDR3 sequences, of which 25% to 30% were seen once. Of the sample, around 0.55% is held by the ten largest clones.

V loses 4 bases at its end and J loses 3 bases; junction bases beyond the gene matches: 9. The CDR3 has 16 amino acids, counting the end cysteine and phenylalanine. CDR3 DNA only is kept here, 48 bases in frame from base 1. CDR1 and CDR2, looked up from the germline V gene, are MDHEN and SYDVKM. What the authors observed across the whole study: The multiple sclerosis patient group was slightly younger than the control group. Direct clustering with F measure revealed strong co-clustering of samples prepared in the same batch, which led to a batch-effect correction. Significantly higher frequencies in patients than in controls were found for about 5 TRBV segments, including TRBV5-6, TRBV5-1 and TRBV20-1. Significantly lower normalized Chao1 diversity was found in multiple sclerosis patients than in controls, suggesting substantial peripheral T-cell clonal expansion.

Details on this clonotype: What antigen it recognizes has not been identified. No much larger clone exists at a distance of one base, and base qualities are not known.

The sample consisted of blood. The chain uses TRBV28 and TRBJ1-2, with 9 central nucleotides matching TRBD1. The sequence was collected from a girl aged 10-17 years with multiple sclerosis. The CDR3 is CASSSLDRGGYYGYTF. The nucleotide sequence is given as TGTGCCAGCAGTTCCCTTGACAGGGGGGGATACTATGGCTACACCTTC.